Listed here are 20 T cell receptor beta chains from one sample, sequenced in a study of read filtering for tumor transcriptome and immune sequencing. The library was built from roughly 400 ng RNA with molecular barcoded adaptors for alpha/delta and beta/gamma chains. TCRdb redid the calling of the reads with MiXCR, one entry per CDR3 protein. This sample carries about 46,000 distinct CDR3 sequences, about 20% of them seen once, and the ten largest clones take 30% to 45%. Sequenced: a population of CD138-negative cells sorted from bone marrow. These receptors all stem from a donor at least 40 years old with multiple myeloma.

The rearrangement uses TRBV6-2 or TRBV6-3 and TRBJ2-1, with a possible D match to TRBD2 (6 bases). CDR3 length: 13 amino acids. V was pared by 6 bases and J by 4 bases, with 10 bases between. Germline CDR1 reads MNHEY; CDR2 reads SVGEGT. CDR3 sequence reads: CASSSGTYNEQFF. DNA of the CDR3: TGTGCCAGCAGCTCCGGGACTTACAATGAGCAGTTCTTC.

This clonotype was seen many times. Here the CDR3 reads CAISPDRGDQETQYF. CDR3 DNA sequence: TGTGCCATCAGCCCAGACAGGGGTGACCAAGAGACCCAGTACTTC. This chain joins TRBV10-3 and TRBJ2-5; the match to TRBD1 covers 8 bases. Germline V lookup: CDR1 ENHRY, CDR2 SYGVKD. The CDR3 is made up of 15 amino acids. The ends lost 6 bases at V and 0 bases at J; junction bases unmatched: 6.

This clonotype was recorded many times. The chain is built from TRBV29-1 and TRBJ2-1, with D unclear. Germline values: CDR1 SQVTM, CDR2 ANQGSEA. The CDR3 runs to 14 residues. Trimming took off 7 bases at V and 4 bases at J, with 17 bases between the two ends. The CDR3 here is CSAPIYAEYNEQFF. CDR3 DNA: TGCAGCGCCCCGATTTACGCGGAATACAATGAGCAGTTCTTC.

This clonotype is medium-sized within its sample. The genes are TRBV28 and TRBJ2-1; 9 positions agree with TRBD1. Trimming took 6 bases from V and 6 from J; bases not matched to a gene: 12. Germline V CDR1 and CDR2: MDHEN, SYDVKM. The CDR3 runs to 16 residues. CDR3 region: CASSLQGAVNGNEQFF. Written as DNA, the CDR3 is TGTGCCAGCAGCTTACAGGGGGCGGTAAACGGCAATGAGCAGTTCTTC.

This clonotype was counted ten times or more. CDR3 DNA: TGTGCCAGCCTCCAGGGCTCCGGGGCCAACGTCCTGACTTTC. Translated: CASLQGSGANVLTF. This rearrangement joins TRBV6-6 to TRBJ2-6, with D perhaps TRBD1 (5 bases). Germline values: CDR1 MNHNY, CDR2 SVGAGI (reference sequence). Trimming took off 8 bases at V and 4 bases at J, with 12 bases between the two ends. The CDR3 length is 14 residues.

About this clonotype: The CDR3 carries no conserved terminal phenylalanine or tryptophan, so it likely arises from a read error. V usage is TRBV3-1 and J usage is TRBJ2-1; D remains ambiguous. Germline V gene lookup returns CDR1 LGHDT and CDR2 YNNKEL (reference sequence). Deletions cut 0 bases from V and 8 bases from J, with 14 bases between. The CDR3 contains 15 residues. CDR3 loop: CASSQERVRYDEQFL. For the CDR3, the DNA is TGTGCCAGCAGCCAAGAAAGGGTAAGGTACGATGAGCAGTTCCTT.

CDR3 DNA sequence: TGTGCCAGCAGGTCGATCGGACAGAACTATGGCTACACCTTC. Its protein product is CASRSIGQNYGYTF. The chain recombines TRBV11-2 with TRBJ1-2, with a possible D match to TRBD1 (6 bases). Germline V gene lookup returns CDR1 SGHAT and CDR2 FQNNGV. This CDR3 comprises 14 residues. Trimming left V 6 bases short and J 2 bases short, with 13 bases between.

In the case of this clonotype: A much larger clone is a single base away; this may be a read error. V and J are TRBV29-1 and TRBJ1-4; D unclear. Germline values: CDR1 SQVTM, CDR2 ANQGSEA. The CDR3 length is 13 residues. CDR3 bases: TGCAGCGTAGAACAGCTCTCGGGCGAAAAACTGCTTTTT. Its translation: CSVEQLSGEKLLF.

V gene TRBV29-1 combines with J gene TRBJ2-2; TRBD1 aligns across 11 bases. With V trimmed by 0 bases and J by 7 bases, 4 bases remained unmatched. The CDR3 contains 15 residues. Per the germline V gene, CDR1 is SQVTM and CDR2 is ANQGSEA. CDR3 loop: CSVEEDRGLSGELFF. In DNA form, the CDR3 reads TGCAGCGTTGAAGAGGACAGGGGGCTAAGCGGGGAGCTGTTTTTT.

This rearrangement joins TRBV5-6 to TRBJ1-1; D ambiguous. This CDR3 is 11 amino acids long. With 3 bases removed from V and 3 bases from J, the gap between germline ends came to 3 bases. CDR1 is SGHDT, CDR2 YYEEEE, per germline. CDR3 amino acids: CASSSYTEAFF. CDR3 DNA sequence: TGTGCCAGCAGCTCGTACACTGAAGCTTTCTTT.

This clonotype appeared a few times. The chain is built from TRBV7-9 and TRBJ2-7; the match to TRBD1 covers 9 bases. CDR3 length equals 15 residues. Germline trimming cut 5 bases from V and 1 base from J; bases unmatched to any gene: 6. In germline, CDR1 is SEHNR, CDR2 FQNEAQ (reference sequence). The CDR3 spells CASSVSGTGSYEQYF. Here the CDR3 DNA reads TGTGCCAGCAGCGTGTCCGGGACAGGGTCCTACGAGCAGTACTTC.

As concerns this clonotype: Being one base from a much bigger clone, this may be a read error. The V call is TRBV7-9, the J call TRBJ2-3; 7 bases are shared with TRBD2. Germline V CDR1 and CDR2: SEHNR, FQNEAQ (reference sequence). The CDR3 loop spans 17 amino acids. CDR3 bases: TGTGCCAGCATCTTATCTTCCAGCGGGAAAAGCACAGATACGCAGTATTTT. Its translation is CASILSSSGKSTDTQYF.

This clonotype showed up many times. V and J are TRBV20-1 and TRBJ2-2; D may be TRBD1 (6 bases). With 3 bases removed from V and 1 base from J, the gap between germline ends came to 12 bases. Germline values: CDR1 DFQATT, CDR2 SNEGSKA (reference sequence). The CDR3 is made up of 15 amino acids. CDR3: CSASRTGQNTGELFF. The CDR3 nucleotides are TGCAGTGCTAGCCGAACGGGACAGAACACCGGGGAGCTGTTTTTT.

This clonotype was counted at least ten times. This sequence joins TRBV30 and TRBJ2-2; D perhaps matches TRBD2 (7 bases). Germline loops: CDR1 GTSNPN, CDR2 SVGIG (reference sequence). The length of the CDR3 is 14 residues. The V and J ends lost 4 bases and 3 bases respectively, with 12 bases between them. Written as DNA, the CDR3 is TGTGCCTGGAAGGGGGGGACCGACACCGGGGAGCTGTTTTTT. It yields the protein CAWKGGTDTGELFF.

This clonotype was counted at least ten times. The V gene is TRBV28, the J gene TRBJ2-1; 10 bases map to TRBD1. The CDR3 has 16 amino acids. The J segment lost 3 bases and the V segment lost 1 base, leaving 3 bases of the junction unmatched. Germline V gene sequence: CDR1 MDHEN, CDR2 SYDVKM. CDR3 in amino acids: CASSLSGTGVYNEQFF. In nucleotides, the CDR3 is TGTGCCAGCAGTTTATCCGGGACAGGGGTCTACAATGAGCAGTTCTTC.

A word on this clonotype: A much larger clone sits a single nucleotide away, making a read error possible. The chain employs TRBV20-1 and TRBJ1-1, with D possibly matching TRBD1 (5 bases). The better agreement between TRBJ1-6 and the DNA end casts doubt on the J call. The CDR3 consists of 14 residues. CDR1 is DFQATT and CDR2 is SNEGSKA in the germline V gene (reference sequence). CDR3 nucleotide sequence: TGCAGTGCTAGGGGGACCGCGGGCCGATCACCCCTCCACTTT. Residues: CSARGTAGRSPLHF.

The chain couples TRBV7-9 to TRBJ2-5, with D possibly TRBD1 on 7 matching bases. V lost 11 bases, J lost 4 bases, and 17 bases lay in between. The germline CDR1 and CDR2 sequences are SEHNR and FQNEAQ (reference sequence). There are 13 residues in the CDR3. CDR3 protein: CALPRQGGETQYF. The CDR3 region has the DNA TGTGCCCTCCCTAGGCAGGGGGGAGAGACCCAGTACTTC.

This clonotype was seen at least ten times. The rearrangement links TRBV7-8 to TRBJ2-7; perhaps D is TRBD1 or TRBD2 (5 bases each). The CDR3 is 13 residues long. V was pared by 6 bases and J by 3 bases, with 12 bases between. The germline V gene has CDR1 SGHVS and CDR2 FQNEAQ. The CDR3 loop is CASSLGTRYEQYF. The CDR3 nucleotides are TGTGCCAGCAGTCTAGGGACCCGCTACGAGCAGTACTTC.

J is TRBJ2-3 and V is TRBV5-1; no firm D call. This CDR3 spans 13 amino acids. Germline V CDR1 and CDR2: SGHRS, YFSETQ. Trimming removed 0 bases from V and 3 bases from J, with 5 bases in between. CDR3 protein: CASSLGTTDTQYF. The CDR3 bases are TGCGCCAGCAGCTTGGGCACTACAGATACGCAGTATTTT. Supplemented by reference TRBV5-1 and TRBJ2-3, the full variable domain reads KAGVTQTPRYLIKTRGQQVTLSCSPISGHRSVSWYQQTPGQGLQFLFEYFSETQRNKGNFPGRFSGRQFSNSRSEMNVSTLELGDSALYLCASSLGTTDTQYFGPGTRLTVL.

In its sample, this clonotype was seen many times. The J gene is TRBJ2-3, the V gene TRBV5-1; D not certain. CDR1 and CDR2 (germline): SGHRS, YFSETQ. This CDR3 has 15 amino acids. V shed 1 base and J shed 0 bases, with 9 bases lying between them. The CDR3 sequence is CASSLPGMSTDTQYF. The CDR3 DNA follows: TGCGCCAGCAGCTTGCCAGGAATGAGCACAGATACGCAGTATTTT.